This entry lists 26 T cell receptor beta chains sequenced from one sample in a study of early T cells in non-severe SARS-CoV-2 infection. Using its own MiXCR run on the 5' RACE reads, TCRdb lists one record per CDR3 protein. The sample holds approximately 73,000 distinct CDR3 sequences, 11% seen once. Sequencing used whole blood. The receptors derive from an adult who was a healthcare worker with PCR-confirmed SARS-CoV-2 infection or an uninfected control (not recorded which).

The chain links TRBV7-7 to TRBJ2-2; D may be TRBD1 (5 bases). Germline lookup yields CDR1 SSHAT and CDR2 FNYEAQ (reference sequence). Trimming removed 5 bases from V and 1 base from J, with 11 bases in between. This CDR3 comprises 15 residues. The CDR3 loop is CASSPAGQNTGELFF. The CDR3 DNA sequence: TGTGCCAGCAGCCCTGCTGGACAGAACACCGGGGAGCTGTTTTTT.

This chain links TRBV6-6 with TRBJ1-2, with a tentative D call TRBD1 (5 bases). The ends were cut back, 0 bases at V and 2 bases at J, with 10 bases in the middle. The CDR3 has 15 amino acids. The V gene's germline CDR1 is MNHNY and CDR2 SVGAGI (reference sequence). As DNA, the CDR3 is TGTGCCAGCAGTTACTCGATGCAGGGAAACTATGGCTACACCTTC. The encoded protein is CASSYSMQGNYGYTF.

This clonotype was picked up a small number of times. V usage is TRBV11-2 and J usage is TRBJ2-7; D gene uncertain. Germline CDR1 SGHAT, CDR2 FQNNGV. CDR3 length: 13 amino acids. V was trimmed by 1 base and J by 5 bases, leaving 9 bases between them. CDR3 loop: CASSLVRFNEQYF. CDR3 nucleotide sequence: TGTGCCAGCAGCTTAGTACGATTCAACGAGCAGTACTTC.

CDR3 sequence reads: CASSLGSYSSYEQYF. The CDR3 DNA reads as TGTGCCAGCAGCTTAGGCAGCTACAGCTCCTACGAGCAGTACTTC. The V and J genes are TRBV13 and TRBJ2-7; the D is unclear. The V gene's germline CDR1 is PRHDT and CDR2 FYEKMQ (reference sequence). The V end lost 0 bases, the J end lost 0 bases, and 9 bases lay between the germline ends. The CDR3 extends over 15 amino acids.

This clonotype occurred a few times. The rearrangement links TRBV2 to TRBJ1-4; unclear D gene. The germline V and J ends were trimmed by 0 bases and 10 bases, with 9 bases remaining between them. This CDR3 is 13 amino acids long. Germline V gene sequence: CDR1 SNHLY, CDR2 FYNNEI. The CDR3 bases are TGTGCCAGCAGTGAAGCCCGGACGGGAAAACTGTTTTTT. Protein: CASSEARTGKLFF.

CDR3 sequence (DNA): TGTGCCAGCAGCGCACTGGCAGGGAACACTGAAGCTTTCTTT. Residues: CASSALAGNTEAFF. The rearrangement links TRBV7-8 to TRBJ1-1; D call uncertain. With 5 bases removed from V and 1 base from J, the gap between germline ends came to 11 bases. The CDR3 covers 14 residues. Germline values: CDR1 SGHVS, CDR2 FQNEAQ.

With respect to this clonotype: This may be a read error, as it is one base from a much larger clone. This chain joins TRBV6-5 and TRBJ2-1; 7 bases match TRBD2. This CDR3 has 15 amino acids. Per germline, CDR1 MNHEY and CDR2 SVGAGI. The ends lost 4 bases at V and 5 bases at J; junction bases unmatched: 8. CDR3 DNA: TGTGCCAGCAGTTCCTTAAGCGGGGAGGACAATGAGCAGTTCTTC. Encoded protein: CASSSLSGEDNEQFF.

The chain links TRBV5-1 to TRBJ2-7, with 8 bases that match TRBD1. The CDR3 covers 13 residues. The J segment lost 5 bases and the V segment lost 3 bases, leaving 4 bases of the junction unmatched. Germline loops: CDR1 SGHRS, CDR2 YFSETQ. CDR3 DNA: TGCGCCAGCAGCTCATTGACAGGGGACGAGCAGTACTTC. As protein: CASSSLTGDEQYF.

This clonotype was seen at least ten times. The chain combines TRBV9 with TRBJ2-2; 11 positions agree with TRBD2. Looked up from germline, CDR1 is SGDLS and CDR2 is YYNGEE. The CDR3 runs 18 residues. V dropped 1 base and J dropped 1; count of bases not matched to a gene: 6. CDR3 DNA: TGTGCCAGCAGCGTACGTAGCGGGGGGGCAGGGAACACCGGGGAGCTGTTTTTT. Protein sequence: CASSVRSGGAGNTGELFF. The full variable domain, completed using reference TRBV9 and TRBJ2-2, is DSGVTQTPKHLITATGQRVTLRCSPRSGDLSVYWYQQSLDQGLQFLIQYYNGEERAKGNILERFSAQQFPDLHSELNLSSLELGDSALYFCASSVRSGGAGNTGELFFGEGSRLTVL.

This clonotype was seen at least ten times. The chain recombines TRBV3-1 with TRBJ2-1, with 11 bases lining up with TRBD2. The CDR3 loop spans 15 amino acids. With 4 bases clipped from V and 3 bases from J, the junction kept 2 bases outside the gene matches. The germline V gene encodes CDR1 LGHDT and CDR2 YNNKEL (reference sequence). CDR3: CASSPTSGDYNEQFF. The CDR3 DNA follows: TGTGCCAGCAGCCCGACTAGCGGGGACTACAATGAGCAGTTCTTC.

The chain has TRBV29-1 and TRBJ1-1; 7 bases fit TRBD1. Germline V gene lookup returns CDR1 SQVTM and CDR2 ANQGSEA. V shed 5 bases and J 0 bases; nucleotides not matched to a gene: 6. CDR3 length: 14 amino acids. The CDR3 protein is CSVRTGGMNTEAFF. The CDR3 DNA is TGCAGCGTTCGGACAGGAGGGATGAACACTGAAGCTTTCTTT.

This clonotype was recorded many times. In DNA form, the CDR3 reads TGTGCCAGCAGCGTAGACGGCACAGGGGTAGTAGGCGGGGAGCTGTTTTTT. Translating it yields CASSVDGTGVVGGELFF. The gene calls are TRBV9 and TRBJ2-2, with 7 bases lining up with TRBD1. V gave up 0 bases and J gave up 7 bases; unmatched junction bases: 12. Looked up from germline, CDR1 is SGDLS and CDR2 is YYNGEE. The CDR3 runs to 17 residues.

This clonotype was counted at least ten times. V is TRBV2 and J is TRBJ1-1, with D unclear. Between the trimmed V and J ends, which lost 7 bases and 0 bases, there was a span of 9 bases. The CDR3 loop spans 13 amino acids. Germline lookup yields CDR1 SNHLY and CDR2 FYNNEI. The DNA for the CDR3 is TGTGCCAGCAAGGTCCGGATGAACACTGAAGCTTTCTTT. It translates to CASKVRMNTEAFF. Filled out from reference TRBV2 and TRBJ1-1, the complete variable domain reads EPEVTQTPSHQVTQMGQEVILRCVPISNHLYFYWYRQILGQKVEFLVSFYNNEISEKSEIFDDQFSVERPDGSNFTLKIRSTKLEDSAMYFCASKVRMNTEAFFGQGTRLTVV.

V and J are TRBV7-9 and TRBJ2-7, with a weak D call TRBD1 (5 bases). CDR1 and CDR2 (germline): SEHNR, FQNEAQ (reference sequence). The V end lost 8 bases, the J end lost 3 bases, and 14 bases lay between the germline ends. The CDR3 covers 13 residues. The CDR3 coding sequence is TGTGCCAGCGGGCCAGGGTCCAACTACGAGCAGTACTTC. This sequence encodes CASGPGSNYEQYF.

The table lists this clonotype with many counts. The genes are TRBV6-5 and TRBJ2-5; D may be TRBD1 (6 bases). Germline V CDR1 and CDR2: MNHEY, SVGAGI. CDR3 size: 16 residues. Deletions cut 0 bases from V and 3 bases from J, with 14 bases between. The chain's CDR3 is CASSYSGQGWKETQYF. For the CDR3, the DNA is TGTGCCAGCAGTTACTCGGGGCAGGGGTGGAAAGAGACCCAGTACTTC.

In its sample, this clonotype was seen a few times. The chain employs TRBV6-5 and TRBJ1-1; possible D gene TRBD1, 5 bases. Trimming removed 6 bases at V and 3 bases at J, with 11 bases between. From germline, CDR1 is MNHEY and CDR2 SVGAGI. This CDR3 comprises 13 residues. The CDR3 protein is CASRSGGYTEAFF. For the CDR3, the DNA is TGTGCCAGCAGAAGTGGGGGTTACACTGAAGCTTTCTTT.

This chain connects TRBV29-1 to TRBJ1-4; D is possibly TRBD1 (6 bases). The CDR3 contains 13 residues. V was clipped by 7 bases and J by 8 bases, with 17 bases between them. In germline, CDR1 is SQVTM, CDR2 ANQGSEA. CDR3 amino acids: CSASAGVNEKLFF. The CDR3 coding sequence is TGCAGCGCCAGCGCAGGGGTAAACGAAAAACTGTTTTTT.

In its sample, this clonotype was seen many times. The chain joins TRBV6-2 or TRBV6-3 to TRBJ1-5; tentative D call: TRBD1 (5 bases). The germline V and J ends were trimmed by 6 bases and 1 base, with 13 bases remaining between them. CDR3 length: 15 amino acids. Germline V gene sequence: CDR1 MNHEY, CDR2 SVGEGT. Here the CDR3 DNA reads TGTGCCAGCAGCCCCCCTTGGGGGAGCAATCAGCCCCAGCATTTT. Its protein product is CASSPPWGSNQPQHF.

Comments on this clonotype: At one of its ends the junction is not consistent with the germline gene, which may arise from a read error. This chain links TRBV7-9 with TRBJ1-6; D perhaps matches TRBD1 (5 bases). CDR1 is SEHNR and CDR2 is FQNEAQ in the germline V gene (reference sequence). The CDR3 covers 12 residues. The CDR3 region is CASSPNSRDALF. In nucleotides, the CDR3 is TGTGCCAGCAGCCCAAATTCCCGGGACGCCCTTTTT.

This clonotype was seen a few times. This rearrangement joins TRBV12-3 or TRBV12-4 to TRBJ2-3, with 13 bases identical to TRBD2. After removal of 5 bases from V and 3 bases from J, the junction contained 5 bases not matched to a gene. The CDR3 loop spans 16 amino acids. For the CDR3, the DNA is TGTGCCAGCAGTCCATCACTAGCGGGGGGGACAGATACGCAGTATTTT. It yields the protein CASSPSLAGGTDTQYF.

The V gene is TRBV4-3, the J gene TRBJ2-3; 7 bases fit TRBD1. Germline lookup yields CDR1 LGHNA and CDR2 YSLEER. J gave up 5 bases and V 4 bases, and 9 bases lay outside the gene matches. The CDR3 runs to 15 residues. In nucleotides, the CDR3 is TGCGCCAGCAGCCTAGGACAGGAGGTGAGAGATACGCAGTATTTT. Translated, it gives CASSLGQEVRDTQYF.

This clonotype was picked up many times. The chain recombines TRBV20-1 with TRBJ1-6; unclear D gene. The ends were cut back, 6 bases at V and 0 bases at J, with 12 bases in the middle. Germline-derived CDR1 and CDR2 are DFQATT and SNEGSKA (reference sequence). The CDR3 covers 15 residues. The CDR3 DNA follows: TGCAGTGCCCATGCGGGGAACTCCTATAATTCACCCCTCCACTTT. It encodes CSAHAGNSYNSPLHF.

V gene TRBV5-1 combines with J gene TRBJ1-1, with 8 positions matching TRBD1. Unmatched junction bases numbered 14, after V lost 4 bases and J lost 3 bases. This CDR3 spans 17 amino acids. Germline V CDR1 and CDR2: SGHRS, YFSETQ. The CDR3 protein is CASSPRTGQVGHTEAFF. For the CDR3, the DNA is TGCGCCAGCAGCCCCCGGACAGGGCAAGTGGGGCACACTGAAGCTTTCTTT. Full variable domain (outside the CDR3, taken from reference TRBV5-1 and TRBJ1-1): KAGVTQTPRYLIKTRGQQVTLSCSPISGHRSVSWYQQTPGQGLQFLFEYFSETQRNKGNFPGRFSGRQFSNSRSEMNVSTLELGDSALYLCASSPRTGQVGHTEAFFGQGTRLTVV.

This clonotype has only a few counts. This chain connects TRBV21-1 to TRBJ1-5; the table's D call, TRBD1, has no DNA check behind it. TRBV21-1 corresponds to a pseudogene. The CDR3 runs 16 residues. Here the CDR3 DNA reads TGTGCCAGCAGCAAATGGGGGGCGAATAGCAATCAGCCCCAGCATTTT. Its protein product is CASSKWGANSNQPQHF.

This clonotype was counted between two and nine times. This chain joins TRBV20-1 and TRBJ2-1; TRBD2 aligns across 9 bases. CDR3 size: 16 residues. The germline V gene has CDR1 DFQATT and CDR2 SNEGSKA (reference sequence). With 0 bases clipped from V and 7 bases from J, the junction kept 10 bases outside the gene matches. This CDR3 reads CSARDRLAEGLNEQFF. The CDR3 region has the DNA TGCAGTGCTAGAGATAGACTAGCGGAGGGCCTAAATGAGCAGTTCTTC.

This clonotype has a handful of counts. CDR3 amino acids: CSVEGTGLGNTIYF. The CDR3 DNA is TGCAGCGTTGAAGGGACAGGATTAGGAAACACCATATATTTT. The chain has TRBV29-1 and TRBJ1-3; TRBD1 aligns across 7 bases. Germline V CDR1 and CDR2: SQVTM, ANQGSEA. V was pared by 1 base and J by 4 bases, with 4 bases of the junction left unmatched. The CDR3 totals 14 residues.